This T cell receptor (beta chain) was recorded in a study of molecular identifiers for immune sequencing clone quantification. Study as a whole: Replicate experiments divided RNA from roughly 21,000 or 96,000 naive CD8 cells into five parts and sequenced four.

Remarks on this clonotype: Antigen: not known.

TCRdb recomputed calls from the PCR reads with MiXCR, one row per CDR3 protein. The table lists about 640,000 distinct CDR3 sequences, around 20% of them singletons. It was from 20,000 to 1,000,000 sorted cells, with 10%, 30% or 50% RNA, that naive CD8 libraries came. Study-level results: Even with 1 million or so naive cells present, spiked Jurkat TCR RNA from one cell was reportedly detectable.

The sample consisted of naive CD8+ T cells from blood, with Jurkat cell RNA spiked in. Subset meaning: FACS-sorted CD8+CD4-CCR7+CD45RA+ naive T cells. This TCR came from a human donor in good health. Some libraries in this study had Jurkat cell RNA spiked in.

In DNA form, the CDR3 reads TGCGCCAGCAGTGAAATAAGCGGGACGCAGAGCGGGGAGCTGTTTTTT. Protein: CASSEISGTQSGELFF. This chain links TRBV10-2 with TRBJ2-2; 7 bases match TRBD2. V shed 3 bases and J 7 bases; nucleotides not matched to a gene: 11. Germline CDR1 is WSHSY and CDR2 is SAAADI. The CDR3 sequence is 16 residues long.